These T cell receptor beta chains were read from a single sample in a study of graft-versus-host responses after intestinal transplantation. This table comes from immunoSEQ multiplex PCR, and its TCRdb copy is limited to in-frame clones, with some not included. The table has about 120,000 clones, around 95% seen once. Antigens for these TCRs are unknown. Sample: unstimulated CD8+ T cells sorted from spleen or lymph node cells, taken before intestinal transplant. The receptors originated from a human donor who received an intestinal transplant. CDR3s leave out the opening cysteine and the closing phenylalanine or tryptophan.

v_call,cdr3_aa
TRBV20-1,SARRETQY
TRBV9,ASSVGGGPYNEQF
TRBV10-1,ASSEGPGGHGRGEQY
TRBV27,ASSFSLATSSYEQF
TRBV27,ASSLTGGHEQY
TRBV7-6,ASSSDRVARASPYNEQF
TRBV28,ASSLFGTGLGGYT
TRBV30,AWGHYGYT
TRBV5-1,ASSLEGGGTPYEQY
TRBV4-1,ASSQVGANTGELF
TRBV5-1,ASSSDRAYEQY
TRBV27,ASRLAGARYNEQF
TRBV7-6,ASSLAAGPSYNEQF
TRBV2,ARAADALGNGYT
TRBV7-9,ASSPRDRVEGAQY
TRBV11-1,ASSLAGGLQTEAF
TRBV9,ASGGSYGYT
TRBV27,ASSAGQGSYNEQF
TRBV4-1,ASSHRGRTGELF
TRBV5-1,ASSVTGGNQPQH
TRBV27,ASFGGAAYGYT
TRBV28,ASSLGVGTEAF
TRBV5-1,ASSGGLAGEYEQY
TRBV5-6,ASSLGQGIQPQH
TRBV27,ASSLNPGTGDQPQH
TRBV4-2,ASSVNSGRAYNEQF
TRBV28,ASSLVRTPGLAEYEQY
TRBV7-9,ASSSGTGGTSTDTQY
TRBV27,ASSPADDRVGLF
TRBV7-9,ASSLTGGHEQY
TRBV15,ATSRDGGQGANEQF
TRBV29-1,SVGPRYYEQY
TRBV10-2,ASSEGGSGNTIY
TRBV21-1,ASSPSWYEQY
TRBV14,ASSRQNTGELF
TRBV7-9,ASKPAASGSYEQY
TRBV28,ASSLRSGGGTEAF
TRBV2,ASLGQNEQF
TRBV13,ASGGSYEQY
TRBV9,GGQGTQPQH
TRBV11-3,ASSLGGRGETQY
TRBV6-5,ASSSSQGGTEAF
TRBV28,ASRDVGDEQY
TRBV10-1,ASSELKGTEAF
TRBV7-9,ASSKSLADEQF
TRBV5-1,ASSLDGTEDEQY
TRBV5-6,ASSLRRGRNSPLH
TRBV7-6,ASSLNSAGELF
TRBV28,ASSLPAWTSKQY
TRBV13,ASSARSSGSSYEQY
TRBV27,ASSFSGANVLT
TRBV27,ASSPMGQPQH